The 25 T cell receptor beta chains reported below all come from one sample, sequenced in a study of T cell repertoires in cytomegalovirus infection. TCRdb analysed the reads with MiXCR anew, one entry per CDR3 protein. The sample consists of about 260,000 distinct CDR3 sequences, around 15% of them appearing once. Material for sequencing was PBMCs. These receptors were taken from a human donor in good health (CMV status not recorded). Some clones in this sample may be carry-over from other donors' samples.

The CDR3 loop is CSASLIGDGELFF. CDR3 DNA: TGCAGCGCTTCCCTTATTGGGGACGGGGAGCTGTTTTTT. V usage is TRBV29-1 and J usage is TRBJ2-2; no firm D call. Germline V gene lookup returns CDR1 SQVTM and CDR2 ANQGSEA. V was clipped by 7 bases and J by 7 bases, with 16 bases between them. The CDR3 is 13 residues long.

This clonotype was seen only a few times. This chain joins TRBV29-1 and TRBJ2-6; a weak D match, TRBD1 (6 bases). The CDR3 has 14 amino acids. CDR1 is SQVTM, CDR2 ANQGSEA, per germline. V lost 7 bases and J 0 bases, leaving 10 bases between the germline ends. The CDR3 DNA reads TGCAGCGCCCTGACAGGCTCTGGGGCCAACGTCCTGACTTTC. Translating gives CSALTGSGANVLTF.

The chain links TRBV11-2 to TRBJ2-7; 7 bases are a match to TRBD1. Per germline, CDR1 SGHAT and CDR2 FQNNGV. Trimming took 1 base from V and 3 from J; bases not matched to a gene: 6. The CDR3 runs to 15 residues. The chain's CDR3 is CASSLALQGIYEQYF. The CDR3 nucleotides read TGTGCCAGCAGCTTAGCTTTACAGGGGATCTACGAGCAGTACTTC.

CDR3 amino acids: CSPEIEQYF. The CDR3 nucleotides are TGCAGCCCCGAAATCGAGCAGTACTTC. The chain has TRBV29-1 and TRBJ2-7; D not certain. With 8 bases removed from V and 6 bases from J, the gap between germline ends came to 8 bases. CDR1 and CDR2 (germline): SQVTM, ANQGSEA. The length of the CDR3 is 9 residues.

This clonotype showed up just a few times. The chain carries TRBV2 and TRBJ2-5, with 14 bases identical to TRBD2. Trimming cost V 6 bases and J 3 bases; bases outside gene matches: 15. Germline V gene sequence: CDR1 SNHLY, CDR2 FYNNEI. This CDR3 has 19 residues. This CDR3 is CASRGTSGGFRGPEETQYF. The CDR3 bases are TGTGCCAGCAGAGGGACTAGCGGGGGATTCCGAGGTCCCGAAGAGACCCAGTACTTC.

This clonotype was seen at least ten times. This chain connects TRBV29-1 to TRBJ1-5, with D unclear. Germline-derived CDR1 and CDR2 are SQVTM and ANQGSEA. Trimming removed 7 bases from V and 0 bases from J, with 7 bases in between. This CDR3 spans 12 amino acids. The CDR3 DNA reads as TGCAGCGCTGCGGGTAGCAATCAGCCCCAGCATTTT. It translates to CSAAGSNQPQHF. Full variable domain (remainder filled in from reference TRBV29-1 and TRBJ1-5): SAVISQKPSRDICQRGTSLTIQCQVDSQVTMMFWYRQQPGQSLTLIATANQGSEATYESGFVIDKFPISRPNLTFSTLTVSNMSPEDSSIYLCSAAGSNQPQHFGDGTRLSIL.

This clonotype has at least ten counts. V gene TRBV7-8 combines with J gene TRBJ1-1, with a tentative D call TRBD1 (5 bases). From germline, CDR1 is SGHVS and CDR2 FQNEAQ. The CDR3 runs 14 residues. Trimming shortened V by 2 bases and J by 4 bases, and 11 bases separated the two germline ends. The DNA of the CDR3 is TGTGCCAGCAGCTTACCCACGGGGGGCACTGAAGCTTTCTTT. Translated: CASSLPTGGTEAFF.

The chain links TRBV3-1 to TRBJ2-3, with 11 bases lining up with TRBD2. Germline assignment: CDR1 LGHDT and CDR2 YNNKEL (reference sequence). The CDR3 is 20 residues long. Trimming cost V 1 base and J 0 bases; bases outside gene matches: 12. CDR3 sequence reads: CASSQVYGLAGASSTDTQYF. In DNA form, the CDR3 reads TGTGCCAGCAGCCAAGTCTACGGACTAGCGGGTGCCTCTAGCACAGATACGCAGTATTTT.

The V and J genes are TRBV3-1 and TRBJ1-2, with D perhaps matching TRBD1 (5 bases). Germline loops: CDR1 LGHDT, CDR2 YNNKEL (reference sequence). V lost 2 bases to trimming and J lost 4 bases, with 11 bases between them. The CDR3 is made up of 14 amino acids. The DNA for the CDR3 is TGTGCCAGCAGCCAAACAGGCGCCATCTATGGCTACACCTTC. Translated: CASSQTGAIYGYTF.

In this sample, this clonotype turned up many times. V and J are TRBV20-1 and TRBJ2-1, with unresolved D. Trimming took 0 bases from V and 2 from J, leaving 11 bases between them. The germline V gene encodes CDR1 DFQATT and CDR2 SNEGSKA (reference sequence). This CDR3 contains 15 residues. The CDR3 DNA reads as TGCAGTGCTAGAGATGTAGCTATTACCTACAATGAGCAGTTCTTC. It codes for CSARDVAITYNEQFF.

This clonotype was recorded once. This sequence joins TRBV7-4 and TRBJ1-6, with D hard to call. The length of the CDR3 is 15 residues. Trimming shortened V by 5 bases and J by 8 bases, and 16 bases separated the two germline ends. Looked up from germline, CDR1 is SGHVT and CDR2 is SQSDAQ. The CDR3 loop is CASSDLKAGDSPLHF. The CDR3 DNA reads TGTGCCAGCAGCGATCTTAAGGCCGGGGATTCACCCCTCCACTTT.

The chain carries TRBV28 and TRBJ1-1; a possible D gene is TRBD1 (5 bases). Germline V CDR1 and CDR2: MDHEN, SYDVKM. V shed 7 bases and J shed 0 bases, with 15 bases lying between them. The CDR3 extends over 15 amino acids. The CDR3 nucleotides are TGTGCCAGCACAAAGCCCTCAGGGCTGAACACTGAAGCTTTCTTT. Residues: CASTKPSGLNTEAFF.

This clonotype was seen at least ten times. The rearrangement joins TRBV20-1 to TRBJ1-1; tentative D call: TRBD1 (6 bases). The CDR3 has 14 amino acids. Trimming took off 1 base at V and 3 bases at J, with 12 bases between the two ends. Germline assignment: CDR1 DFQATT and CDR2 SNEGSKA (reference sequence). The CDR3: CSARVGGYDTEAFF. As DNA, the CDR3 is TGCAGTGCTAGAGTGGGGGGCTACGACACTGAAGCTTTCTTT.

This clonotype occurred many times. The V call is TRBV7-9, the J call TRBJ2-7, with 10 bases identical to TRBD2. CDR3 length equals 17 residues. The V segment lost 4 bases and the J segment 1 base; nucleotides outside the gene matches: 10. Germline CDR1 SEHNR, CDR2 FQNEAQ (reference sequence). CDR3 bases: TGTGCCAGCAGCTCCAGGACAGGGACTAGCGTTTCCTACGAGCAGTACTTC. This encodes CASSSRTGTSVSYEQYF.

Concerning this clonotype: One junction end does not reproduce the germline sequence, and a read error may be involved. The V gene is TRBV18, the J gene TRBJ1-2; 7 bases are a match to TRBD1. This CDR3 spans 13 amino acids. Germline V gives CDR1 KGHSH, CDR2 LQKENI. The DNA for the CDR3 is TGTGCCGGCTCACGTGGACAGGACTATGGCTACACCTTC. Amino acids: CAGSRGQDYGYTF.

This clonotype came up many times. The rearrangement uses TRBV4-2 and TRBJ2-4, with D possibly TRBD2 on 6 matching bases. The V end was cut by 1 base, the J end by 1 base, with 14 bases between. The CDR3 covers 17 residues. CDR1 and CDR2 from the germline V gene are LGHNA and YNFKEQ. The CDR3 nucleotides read TGTGCCAGCAGCCAAGGAGGTCAAGGGAGGGCCAAAAACATTCAGTACTTC. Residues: CASSQGGQGRAKNIQYF.

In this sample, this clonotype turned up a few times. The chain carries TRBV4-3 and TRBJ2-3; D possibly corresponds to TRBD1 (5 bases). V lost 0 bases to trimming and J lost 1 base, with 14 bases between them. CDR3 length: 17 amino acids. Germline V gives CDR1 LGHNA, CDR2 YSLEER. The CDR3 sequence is CASSQDFAGLGTDTQYF. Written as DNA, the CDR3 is TGCGCCAGCAGCCAAGATTTCGCAGGGTTAGGCACAGATACGCAGTATTTT.

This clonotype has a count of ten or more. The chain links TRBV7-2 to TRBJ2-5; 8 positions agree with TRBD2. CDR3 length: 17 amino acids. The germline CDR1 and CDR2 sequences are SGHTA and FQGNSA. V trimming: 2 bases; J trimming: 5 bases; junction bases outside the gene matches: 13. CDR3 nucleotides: TGTGCCAGCAGCTTACGCCTAGCGGGCTCCGAAGGGGAGACCCAGTACTTC. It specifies CASSLRLAGSEGETQYF.

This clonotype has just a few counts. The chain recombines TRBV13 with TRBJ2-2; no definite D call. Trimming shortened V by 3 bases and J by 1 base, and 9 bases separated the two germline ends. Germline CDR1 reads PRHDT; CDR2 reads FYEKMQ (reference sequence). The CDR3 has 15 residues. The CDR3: CASSFGLLNTGELFF. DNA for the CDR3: TGTGCCAGCAGCTTTGGTCTCTTGAACACCGGGGAGCTGTTTTTT.

The chain's CDR3 is CSARDYGQGSSPLHF. CDR3 nucleotides: TGCAGTGCTAGAGATTATGGTCAGGGGAGTTCACCCCTCCACTTT. V gene TRBV20-1 combines with J gene TRBJ1-6, with D possibly being TRBD1 (6 bases). Trimming stripped 0 bases from V and 9 bases from J, with 15 bases between. Germline V lookup: CDR1 DFQATT, CDR2 SNEGSKA (reference sequence). This CDR3 spans 15 amino acids.

CDR3 amino acids: CSARPGLNSPLHF. The CDR3 DNA follows: TGCAGTGCTAGACCAGGGCTGAATTCACCCCTCCACTTT. The V call is TRBV20-1, the J call TRBJ1-6, with a possible D match to TRBD1 (5 bases). CDR1 and CDR2 from the germline V gene are DFQATT and SNEGSKA (reference sequence). CDR3 size: 13 residues. Trimming pared 2 bases from V and 7 bases from J, leaving 9 bases between.

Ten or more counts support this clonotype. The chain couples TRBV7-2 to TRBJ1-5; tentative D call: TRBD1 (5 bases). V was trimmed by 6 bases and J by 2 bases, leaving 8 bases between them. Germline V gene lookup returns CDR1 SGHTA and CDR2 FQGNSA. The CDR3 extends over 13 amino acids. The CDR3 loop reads CASSRGGNQPQHF. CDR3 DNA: TGTGCCAGCAGTCGGGGGGGCAATCAGCCCCAGCATTTT.

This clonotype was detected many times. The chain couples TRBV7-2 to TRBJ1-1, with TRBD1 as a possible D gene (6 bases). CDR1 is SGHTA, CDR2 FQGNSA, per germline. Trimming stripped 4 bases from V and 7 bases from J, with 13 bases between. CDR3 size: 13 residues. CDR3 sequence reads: CASSYIQGSEAFF. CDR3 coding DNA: TGTGCCAGCAGCTACATTCAGGGGAGTGAAGCTTTCTTT. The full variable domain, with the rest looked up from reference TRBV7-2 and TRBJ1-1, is GAGVSQSPSNKVTEKGKDVELRCDPISGHTALYWYRQSLGQGLEFLIYFQGNSAPDKSGLPSDRFSAERTGGSVSTLTIQRTQQEDSAVYLCASSYIQGSEAFFGQGTRLTVV.

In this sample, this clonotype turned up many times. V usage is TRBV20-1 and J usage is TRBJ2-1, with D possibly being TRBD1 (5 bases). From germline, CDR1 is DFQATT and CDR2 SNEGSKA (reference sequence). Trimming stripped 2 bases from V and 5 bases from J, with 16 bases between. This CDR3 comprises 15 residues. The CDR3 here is CSARNPGYGDNEQFF. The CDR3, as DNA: TGCAGTGCTAGAAACCCAGGGTATGGGGACAATGAGCAGTTCTTC.

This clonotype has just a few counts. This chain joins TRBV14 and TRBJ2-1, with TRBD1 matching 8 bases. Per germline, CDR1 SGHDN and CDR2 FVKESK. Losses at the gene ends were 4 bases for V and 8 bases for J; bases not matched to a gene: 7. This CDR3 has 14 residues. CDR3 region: CASSLRTGKYEQFF. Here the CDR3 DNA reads TGTGCCAGCAGCCTTCGGACAGGGAAATATGAGCAGTTCTTC.